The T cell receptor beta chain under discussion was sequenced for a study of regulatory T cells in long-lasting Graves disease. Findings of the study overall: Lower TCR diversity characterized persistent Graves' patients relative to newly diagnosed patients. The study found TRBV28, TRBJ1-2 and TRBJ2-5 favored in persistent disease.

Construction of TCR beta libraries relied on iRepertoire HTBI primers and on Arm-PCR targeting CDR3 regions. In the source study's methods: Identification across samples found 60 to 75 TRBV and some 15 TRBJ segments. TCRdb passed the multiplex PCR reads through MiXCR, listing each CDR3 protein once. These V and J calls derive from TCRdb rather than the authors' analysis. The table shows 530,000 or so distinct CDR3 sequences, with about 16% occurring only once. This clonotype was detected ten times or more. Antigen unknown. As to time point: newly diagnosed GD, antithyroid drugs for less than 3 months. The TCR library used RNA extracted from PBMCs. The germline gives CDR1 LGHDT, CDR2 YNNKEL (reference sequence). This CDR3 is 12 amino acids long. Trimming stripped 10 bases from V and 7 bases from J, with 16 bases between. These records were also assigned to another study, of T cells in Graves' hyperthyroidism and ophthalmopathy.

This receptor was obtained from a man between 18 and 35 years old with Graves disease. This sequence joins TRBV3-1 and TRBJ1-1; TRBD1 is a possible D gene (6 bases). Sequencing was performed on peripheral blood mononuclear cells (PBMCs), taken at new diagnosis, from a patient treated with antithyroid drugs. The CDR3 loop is CATGRGLGEAFF. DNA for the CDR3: TGTGCCACCGGCCGGGGGCTAGGTGAAGCTTTCTTT.